This is a list of T cell receptor beta chains from one sample in a study of T cell clusters in autoimmune cytopenias. Each CDR3 protein gets one entry in TCRdb, which reprocessed the multiplex PCR reads and gives no DNA. The sample shows approximately 6,400 distinct CDR3 sequences, and around 19% sits with its ten largest clones. Input material: peripheral blood. The receptors were gathered from a human donor with an autoimmune cytopenia or autoimmune hepatitis (not recorded which). The CDR3 runs from the conserved cysteine through the conserved F or W. Each record gives: clone size, V gene, J gene, CDR3 protein. Clone size appears in some rows only: once, few, many, or a class for an expanded clone.

medium-sized	TRBV19	TRBJ1-5	CASSPLLGASNQPQHF
medium-sized	TRBV27	TRBJ2-7	CASSKDTAPYEQYF
medium-sized	TRBV6-4	TRBJ2-1	CASSALQAGNEQFF
medium-sized	TRBV12-3/TRBV12-4	TRBJ1-4	CASSLGYGGQGIEKLFF
-	TRBV6-1	TRBJ1-1	CASSEGDRGQAFF
-	TRBV7-6	TRBJ2-7	CASSLVPLSSYEQYF
medium-sized	TRBV6-5	TRBJ2-7	CASSSRGRSPYEQYF
medium-sized	TRBV5-6	TRBJ2-2	CASHRGLNTGELFF
-	TRBV20-1	TRBJ2-7	CSAPSTGDLYEQYF
medium-sized	TRBV6-1	TRBJ2-2	CASSEASGGAGELFF
medium-sized	TRBV6-2/TRBV6-3	TRBJ2-6	CASSPGGSGANVLTF
medium-sized	TRBV6-1	TRBJ2-3	CASSEASGGPTDTQYF
-	TRBV12-3/TRBV12-4	TRBJ2-5	CASSHTSSGETQYF
-	TRBV20-1	TRBJ2-3	CSATPWGRTDTQYF
-	TRBV15	TRBJ1-5	CATSPTGAATGEPQHF
medium-sized	TRBV19	TRBJ2-5	CASGTGGTETQYF
-	TRBV7-6	TRBJ2-5	CASSLTATETQYF
medium-sized	TRBV18	TRBJ2-2	CASSQGGRDTGELFF
medium-sized	TRBV6-4	TRBJ2-2	CASSEHRGTTGELFF
-	TRBV30	TRBJ2-1	CAWRYSGLAGGREQFF
-	TRBV11-2	TRBJ2-5	CASSLGRGHEQFF
medium-sized	TRBV10-3	TRBJ2-7	CAIGQGTYEQYF
-	TRBV10-3	TRBJ1-2	CAISERTSGNYGYTF
-	TRBV20-1	TRBJ1-1	CSALAGTPAANTEAFF
medium-sized	TRBV10-3	TRBJ2-1	CAISFGGEQFF
-	TRBV11-2	TRBJ2-2	CASSRGGLANTGELFF